This T cell receptor (beta chain) was retrieved from a study of chemoradiotherapy in HPV16-positive cancers. About the research overall: A couple of HPV16-positive patients' cells yielded candidate HPV-specific clones and common motifs.

TCRdb's table, derived via immunoSEQ multiplex PCR, lists solely in-frame clones and lacks some. Among several thousand clones, about 80% were seen once, and the ten largest hold 9% to 10%. V was clipped by 3 bases and J by 2 bases, with 8 bases between them. This CDR3 is 14 amino acids long. The germline V gene encodes CDR1 LNHDA and CDR2 SQIVND (reference sequence). Repertoires were sampled repeatedly during chemoradiotherapy. Points from the study as a whole: During treatment, candidate HPV-specific clones and E7-related motifs expanded in tumor.

Details on this clone: Its antigen remains unidentified.

This rearrangement joins TRBV19 to TRBJ1-5; D is undetermined. This TCR came from a human donor with HPV-associated anogenital cancer. This material was collected from a patient who underwent chemoradiotherapy. The CDR3 sequence: CASSIGPGNQPQHF. In DNA form, the CDR3 reads TGTGCCAGTAGTATCGGACCGGGCAATCAGCCCCAGCATTTT.